One sample yielded the 21 T cell receptor beta chains listed below, sequenced in a study of blood T cell repertoires in COVID-19. Clones were sequenced by immunoSEQ multiplex PCR, and TCRdb holds only the in-frame ones, with some missing. This sample has 150,000 to 170,000 clones, with approximately 83% found just once. The sequencing input was peripheral blood. These receptors all stem from a woman aged 60-75 years with acute or convalescent COVID-19.

The rearrangement uses TRBV6-5 and TRBJ1-5; 8 nucleotides line up with TRBD1. Germline lookup yields CDR1 MNHEY and CDR2 SVGAGI. The trim removed 6 bases at V and 3 bases at J, leaving 7 bases unmatched. The CDR3 runs to 15 residues. CDR3 amino acids: CASSHGQGTNQPQHF. In nucleotides, the CDR3 is TGTGCCAGCAGCCACGGACAGGGCACCAATCAGCCCCAGCATTTT.

V gene TRBV15 combines with J gene TRBJ1-4; 7 nucleotides agree with TRBD1. J lost 3 bases, V lost 5 bases, and 6 bases had no gene match. The length of the CDR3 is 15 residues. CDR1 and CDR2 from the germline V gene are LNHNV and YYDKDF (reference sequence). DNA of the CDR3: TGTGCCACCAGCCCGACAGGGCGACCTAATGAAAAACTGTTTTTT. Its translation: CATSPTGRPNEKLFF.

V and J are TRBV6-5 and TRBJ1-3, with D maybe TRBD1 (6 bases). Germline V CDR1 and CDR2: MNHEY, SVGAGI. The V gene lost 4 bases and the J gene lost 5 bases, with 18 bases spanning the gap. The CDR3 spans 16 residues. This CDR3 reads CASSSHSGVSRNTIYF. The CDR3 bases are TGTGCCAGCAGTTCACACTCAGGGGTTTCGAGAAACACCATATATTTT.

This clone has only a few counts. The sample carries other DNA sequences with the same CDR3. The chain combines TRBV6-5 with TRBJ2-1, with D perhaps TRBD2 (5 bases). Germline CDR1 and CDR2: MNHEY and SVGAGI. The CDR3 is made up of 14 amino acids. V gave up 7 bases and J gave up 0 bases, with 10 bases separating them. This CDR3 reads CASTRTSSYNEQFF. The CDR3 DNA sequence: TGTGCCAGCACCCGGACTTCCTCCTACAATGAGCAGTTCTTC.

This clone appeared a single time. V usage is TRBV7-8 and J usage is TRBJ1-3, with D unresolved. The CDR3 runs 16 residues. Germline values: CDR1 SGHVS, CDR2 FQNEAQ. Trimming stripped 0 bases from V and 4 bases from J, with 13 bases between. The CDR3 reads CASSLAGPLDGNTIYF. CDR3 DNA: TGTGCCAGCAGCTTAGCGGGCCCTCTCGACGGAAACACCATATATTTT.

V is TRBV19 and J is TRBJ1-5, with D possibly being TRBD1 (5 bases). The length of the CDR3 is 14 residues. Trimming stripped 5 bases from V and 1 base from J, with 9 bases between. From germline, CDR1 is LNHDA and CDR2 SQIVND (reference sequence). The CDR3 reads CASSEQASNQPQHF. DNA of the CDR3: TGTGCCAGTAGTGAACAGGCGAGCAATCAGCCCCAGCATTTT.

The J gene is TRBJ2-1, the V gene TRBV2; 11 bases agree with TRBD2. There are 17 residues in the CDR3. CDR1 is SNHLY and CDR2 is FYNNEI in the germline V gene. The V and J ends lost 2 bases and 3 bases, in that order; junction bases with no gene match: 6. This chain's CDR3 is CASSERGGTSGYNEQFF. The CDR3 DNA is TGTGCCAGCAGTGAAAGGGGGGGGACTAGCGGCTACAATGAGCAGTTCTTC.

CDR3 loop: CASRFRGNQPQHF. DNA for the CDR3: TGTGCAAGTCGCTTCAGGGGTAATCAGCCCCAGCATTTT. The J gene is TRBJ1-5, the V gene TRBV12-2; TRBD1 is taken as the D call from the table, unchecked against the DNA. TRBV12-2 is a listed pseudogene. This CDR3 has 13 residues.

The rearrangement links TRBV5-1 to TRBJ1-6; TRBD1 aligns across 12 bases. Looked up from germline, CDR1 is SGHRS and CDR2 is YFSETQ. Unmatched junction bases numbered 6, after V lost 4 bases and J lost 10 bases. CDR3 length equals 15 residues. Written as DNA, the CDR3 is TGCGCCAGCAGCCCGGGGACAGGGGGCTTCTCACCCCTCCACTTT. This translates into CASSPGTGGFSPLHF.

This sequence joins TRBV5-4 and TRBJ2-7; D remains unclear. Germline V CDR1 and CDR2: SGHNT, YYREEE (reference sequence). Trimming took off 4 bases at V and 1 base at J, with 15 bases between the two ends. This CDR3 has 15 amino acids. CDR3 protein: CASSQTNGPSYEQYF. DNA for the CDR3: TGTGCCAGCAGCCAGACAAACGGTCCTTCCTACGAGCAGTACTTC.

This clone was counted only a few times. The J gene is TRBJ2-5, the V gene TRBV28; no firm D call. V lost 6 bases, J lost 2 bases, and 4 bases lay in between. From germline, CDR1 is MDHEN and CDR2 SYDVKM. The CDR3 sequence is 11 residues long. The CDR3 region is CASSLQETQYF. Written as DNA, the CDR3 is TGTGCCAGCAGCCTACAAGAGACCCAGTACTTC.

The rearrangement uses TRBV7-8 and TRBJ1-5; D may be TRBD1 (5 bases). Trimming cost V 5 bases and J 4 bases, with 18 bases left between them. The CDR3 runs 16 residues. Germline-derived CDR1 and CDR2 are SGHVS and FQNEAQ. CDR3 residues: CASSPRHRGNNQPQHF. CDR3 bases: TGTGCCAGCAGCCCCCGCCACCGGGGGAATAATCAGCCCCAGCATTTT.

This clone was observed a single time. The CDR3, as DNA: TGTGCCAGCTCACCACCGTCTGGGCCCAAAAACATTCAGTACTTC. Its translation is CASSPPSGPKNIQYF. The chain carries TRBV18 and TRBJ2-4; no clear D gene. CDR1 and CDR2 (germline): KGHSH, LQKENI. The V end was cut by 0 bases, the J end by 2 bases, with 8 bases between. The CDR3 consists of 15 residues.

This clone appeared a single time. The chain employs TRBV6-5 and TRBJ1-1; possibly TRBD1 for D (6 bases). CDR3 size: 15 residues. The V end was cut by 5 bases, the J end by 7 bases, with 20 bases between. The V gene's germline CDR1 is MNHEY and CDR2 SVGAGI. DNA for the CDR3: TGTGCCAGCAGTCCGCTTTGGTACAGGGATGGTGAAGCTTTCTTT. Its translation: CASSPLWYRDGEAFF.

This chain connects TRBV4-1 to TRBJ2-7, with D perhaps TRBD2 (5 bases). The CDR3 has 15 residues. Germline values: CDR1 MGHRA, CDR2 YSYEKL. Between the trimmed V and J ends, which lost 1 base and 3 bases, there was a span of 13 bases. The CDR3 loop is CASSQALARLYEQYF. In DNA form, the CDR3 reads TGCGCCAGCAGCCAAGCTTTAGCGAGACTCTACGAGCAGTACTTC.

The CDR3 spells CASSQGQSQPQHF. DNA of the CDR3: TGTGCCAGCAGTCAGGGACAGTCCCAGCCCCAGCATTTT. The chain uses TRBV3-1 (or the pseudogene TRBV3-2) and TRBJ1-5; 7 positions match TRBD1. The CDR3 loop spans 13 amino acids. Germline CDR1 is LGHDT and CDR2 is YNNKEL (reference sequence). Germline trimming cut 6 bases from V and 7 bases from J; bases unmatched to any gene: 6.

This rearrangement joins TRBV30 to TRBJ1-2; D remains unclear. This CDR3 is 11 amino acids long. Germline V CDR1 and CDR2: GTSNPN, SVGIG (reference sequence). The V and J ends lost 1 base and 12 bases respectively, with 12 bases between them. CDR3 in amino acids: CAWSAPPGNTF. CDR3 DNA sequence: TGTGCCTGGAGTGCCCCCCCCGGTAACACCTTC.

This clone showed up just a few times. The V and J genes are TRBV2 and TRBJ1-2; 9 nucleotides align to TRBD1. The CDR3 has 14 amino acids. V lost 6 bases, J lost 3 bases, and 5 bases stayed unmatched. Germline V lookup: CDR1 SNHLY, CDR2 FYNNEI. The CDR3 DNA reads as TGTGCCAGCAGAACCGGGACAGGGTACTATGGCTACACCTTC. Its translation: CASRTGTGYYGYTF.

The CDR3 reads CASSQDWDISTNYGYTF. DNA of the CDR3: TGTGCCAGCAGCCAAGATTGGGACATCTCTACTAACTATGGCTACACCTTC. This chain connects TRBV4-2 to TRBJ1-2; maybe TRBD1 (6 bases). Germline CDR1 reads LGHNA; CDR2 reads YNFKEQ. Trimming left V 0 bases short and J 0 bases short, with 14 bases between. The length of the CDR3 is 17 residues.

The chain links TRBV29-1 to TRBJ2-3; D not certain. Per germline, CDR1 SQVTM and CDR2 ANQGSEA. V lost 4 bases to trimming and J lost 6 bases, with 8 bases between them. This CDR3 is built from 11 residues. DNA of the CDR3: TGCAGCGTTGCCCCTACGGATACGCAGTATTTT. Translating it yields CSVAPTDTQYF.

This chain uses TRBV7-9 with TRBJ2-2, with 10 bases matching TRBD2. This CDR3 has 17 residues. Germline V gene lookup returns CDR1 SEHNR and CDR2 FQNEAQ (reference sequence). The V gene end was trimmed by 7 bases and the J gene end by 7 bases; junction bases not matched to a gene: 15. CDR3 protein: CASTRLAGVSGGGELFF. Here the CDR3 DNA reads TGTGCCAGCACCCGACTAGCGGGTGTCTCGGGCGGCGGGGAGCTGTTTTTT.